This T cell receptor beta chain was identified during a study of identical twins (dated by TCRdb to about 2016). Notes on the research overall: TCR alpha and beta repertoires from monozygotic twins, unrelated adults of various ages and cord blood were deep-sequenced to test whether fetal clonotypes persist. Replicate twin experiments were performed at different times using different library preparation protocols to rule out contamination.

Broad study findings and their caveats: Fewer insertions were carried by abundant cord blood beta clonotypes, a similar but weaker trend appeared in young adult naive repertoires, and no such trend appeared in memory repertoires. Invariant T cells such as MAIT and iNKT could partly confound zero-insertion analyses, although diverse VJ usage argued against such confounding for most clonotypes. Out-of-frame TCR alpha sharing in monozygotic twins was systematically underestimated by recombination models, whereas sharing between unrelated individuals was in agreement with the recombination models. Because the same donors could not be followed over many years, conclusions were based on cross-sectional statistical analysis. Compared with coincidental sharing between unrelated individuals, out-of-frame TCR alpha sequences shared between twins showed an excess of sequences with low generation probability. A weaker excess of twin sharing was found in beta out-of-frame sequences because the signal-to-noise ratio was lowered by fewer shared sequences.

Library preparation was by 5' RACE. Sequencing took place on an Illumina HiSeq 2000. A universal primer binding site was added through template switching, and the final cDNA carried a unique molecular identifier so that TCR cDNA molecules could be counted accurately. Specific primers in the conserved constant-segment region were used to synthesize first-strand cDNA for the TCR alpha and beta chains. To control for contamination, each cDNA library was double barcoded with a SMART-Mk sample barcode plus Illumina barcodes. TruSeq adapter sequences and Illumina sample barcodes were added in two successive PCR steps. The Illumina HiSeq platform was used with custom primers to sequence TCR alpha and beta cDNA libraries. In the authors' own workflow: Raw reads were processed with MiGEC to extract unique molecular identifiers, and MiXCR was used to determine CDR3 positions. Recombination models were inferred per individual with the repgenHMM and IGoR tools using an EM algorithm. The analysis of shared clonotypes was done with the tcR package in R, with sharing normalized by the product of cloneset sizes. To study raw recombination without the effects of thymic and clonal selection, out-of-frame nonproductive sequences were analyzed. The public reads were run again by TCRdb, first through fastp at Q25 and then through MiXCR, and only productive beta chains were kept. Each CDR3 protein appears once, grouped with its most common genes and DNA. The V and J calls shown here were made by TCRdb, not taken from the authors' results. The sample profile shows about 520,000 distinct CDR3 sequences; less than 25% of them were found once. The ten largest clones take up roughly 0.9% of the sample.

Every donor in the study was a healthy Caucasian. Three pairs of female monozygotic twins, all aged 18 to 29 years, were included in the twin cohort. Positive isolation kits from Invitrogen were used to isolate the CD4+ and CD8+ T cell populations. From cysteine to phenylalanine, the CDR3 is 13 amino acids long. Only the CDR3 DNA is retained, 39 bases long and in frame from the first base. According to the germline V gene (reference sequence), CDR1 reads DFQATT and CDR2 reads SNEGSKA. This clonotype was recorded a few times. Its antigen target is currently unknown. No much larger clonotype is one base removed from it; base qualities were not supplied. The same data also contributed to another study, on T cells expressing NK-cell markers. As described in the second report: In sorted CD3+CD56+NKG2C+, CD3+CD56+NKG2C- and CD3+CD56-NKG2C+ T-cell subsets from 7 or 8 donors, TCR beta-chain repertoires were profiled. Among the eight sequenced donors, only one was HCMV-seronegative, while the other seven were HCMV-seropositive. In several experiments an anti-gammadeltaTCR antibody was added to restrict sorting to alphabetaTCR-expressing T cells. In six or seven donors, the dominant CD3+CD56+NKG2C+ clonotypes ranked among the top 10 CD8+ clonotypes, making up about 1.0-7.0% of CD8+ T cells. Those dominant clonotypes were again the most abundant among CD3+CD56-NKG2C+ cells in a handful of donors, at about 28.3-60.1%. Whether the expanded NKG2C-expressing T cell clones were specific for HCMV antigens was left unclear. The eight sequenced donors were randomly selected healthy volunteers, three men and five women. A commercial ELISA kit detecting HCMV-specific IgG in serum was used to determine HCMV serostatus. Reads were demultiplexed and grouped by UMI with MIGEC, and clonotypes were assembled and quantified with MiTCR. To exclude erroneous sequences, only TCR cDNA sequences supported by at least two reads were retained. The tcR package was used for downstream repertoire analysis, and clonotypes were matched across fractions by CDR3 nucleotide sequence plus V segment. VDJmatch was used to annotate antigen specificity against VDJdb, with one amino acid substitution allowed in CDR3.

The sequence joins TRBV20-1 to TRBJ2-1; TRBD2 lines up with 10 middle nucleotides. The material sequenced was CD4+ T cells sorted from blood. The TCR comes from a woman between 18 and 29 years old in good health. The CDR3 amino acid sequence is: CSPKASGSNEQFF. In nucleotides, the sequence is TGCAGCCCGAAGGCTAGCGGGAGTAATGAGCAGTTCTTC.